The 20 T cell receptor beta chains in this list originate from one sample, sequenced in a study of blood T cell repertoires in COVID-19. Using immunoSEQ multiplex PCR, the repertoire was profiled, and TCRdb retains in-frame clones only, with some absent. The sample lists approximately 100,000 clones; less than 85% were seen once. The sequenced sample consisted of peripheral blood. Receptor source: an older woman with acute or convalescent COVID-19.

In its sample, this clone was seen a few times. This chain uses TRBV25-1 with TRBJ2-7, with TRBD2 as a possible D gene (6 bases). The length of the CDR3 is 16 residues. From germline, CDR1 is MGHDK and CDR2 SYGVNS. Trimming took off 3 bases at V and 1 base at J, with 16 bases between the two ends. The CDR3 bases are TGTGCCAGCAGTGAGGGGGGACGGGGTCCTTCCTACGAGCAGTACTTC. Encoded protein: CASSEGGRGPSYEQYF.

The gene calls are TRBV5-1 and TRBJ2-1; D is perhaps TRBD2 (5 bases). V shed 0 bases and J shed 4 bases, with 20 bases lying between them. The CDR3 totals 18 residues. Per the germline V gene, CDR1 is SGHRS and CDR2 is YFSETQ. The CDR3, as DNA: TGCGCCAGCAGCTTGGGAACGTTAGGACTCTCCGAGTACAATGAGCAGTTCTTC. Its protein is CASSLGTLGLSEYNEQFF.

The rearrangement uses TRBV25-1 and TRBJ2-1; TRBD2 agrees at 8 bases. This CDR3 is built from 16 residues. CDR1 is MGHDK and CDR2 is SYGVNS in the germline V gene. V shed 2 bases, J shed 0 bases, and the junction held 3 bases outside the gene matches. The CDR3 loop reads CASSERREDSYNEQFF. In DNA, the CDR3 is TGTGCCAGCAGTGAAAGGCGGGAGGACTCCTACAATGAGCAGTTCTTC.

The chain combines TRBV3-1 (or the pseudogene TRBV3-2) with TRBJ1-2; 7 nucleotides align to TRBD1. Trimming removed 3 bases from V and 7 bases from J; junction bases left unmatched: 8. In germline, CDR1 is LGHDT, CDR2 YNNKEL (reference sequence). CDR3 size: 14 residues. In DNA form, the CDR3 reads TGTGCCAGCAGCCATCTAGACAGGGACGGTGGCTACACCTTC. Its protein product is CASSHLDRDGGYTF.

The V gene is TRBV25-1, the J gene TRBJ1-1; D perhaps matches TRBD1 (5 bases). Germline values: CDR1 MGHDK, CDR2 SYGVNS. This CDR3 region has 14 residues. Trimming cost V 6 bases and J 5 bases, with 16 bases left between them. In DNA form, the CDR3 reads TGTGCCAGCAGGCCAAGAAACCAGGGAACTGAAGCTTTCTTT. This translates into CASRPRNQGTEAFF.

The V call is TRBV27, the J call TRBJ1-2, with TRBD1 matching over 7 bases. The junction had 6 bases not matched to a gene; V was cut back by 5 bases and J by 3 bases. Germline CDR1 MNHEY, CDR2 SMNVEV (reference sequence). This CDR3 has 14 residues. The CDR3 sequence is CASSIGQDYYGYTF. The CDR3 DNA is TGTGCCAGCAGTATTGGACAGGACTACTATGGCTACACCTTC.

This clone was picked up one time. The CDR3 bases are TGTGCCAGCAGTGCGCAACGCGGGACAGGGTATTGGTACGAGCAGTACTTC. This gives the protein CASSAQRGTGYWYEQYF. The rearrangement uses TRBV28 and TRBJ2-7, with TRBD1 matching over 9 bases. Germline CDR1 MDHEN, CDR2 SYDVKM. This CDR3 is built from 17 residues. Unmatched junction bases numbered 15, after V lost 5 bases and J lost 4 bases.

The rearrangement uses TRBV19 and TRBJ1-2; TRBD1 aligns across 10 bases. The CDR3 has 15 residues. Losses at the gene ends were 7 bases for V and 8 bases for J; bases not matched to a gene: 13. Germline assignment: CDR1 LNHDA and CDR2 SQIVND (reference sequence). The CDR3 here is CASTETGQGTRGYTF. The DNA of the CDR3 is TGTGCCAGTACCGAAACGGGACAGGGGACGAGAGGCTACACCTTC.

The chain joins TRBV20-1 to TRBJ2-7, with D possibly TRBD1 on 6 matching bases. The germline V gene has CDR1 DFQATT and CDR2 SNEGSKA (reference sequence). The CDR3 runs 13 residues. V lost 4 bases and J lost 3, with 13 bases in between. The CDR3 DNA reads as TGCAGTGCTATTGACAGGCCGAGCTACGAGCAGTACTTC. It translates to CSAIDRPSYEQYF.

The J gene is TRBJ1-2, the V gene TRBV12-5; weak D call: TRBD1 (5 bases). Per the germline V gene, CDR1 is LGHNT and CDR2 is FRNRAP. The V end was cut by 4 bases, the J end by 5 bases, with 11 bases between. This CDR3 comprises 13 residues. As DNA, the CDR3 is TGTGCTAGTGGTTGGGGGGACGGTTATGGCTACACCTTC. This gives the protein CASGWGDGYGYTF.

This rearrangement joins TRBV5-4 to TRBJ2-7, with D tentatively TRBD2 (5 bases). Germline assignment: CDR1 SGHNT and CDR2 YYREEE (reference sequence). The CDR3 is 15 amino acids. Trimming took off 0 bases at V and 4 bases at J, with 14 bases between the two ends. CDR3 nucleotide sequence: TGTGCCAGCAGCTTGGGTCTAGCTCCGGATTACGAGCAGTACTTC. Translation gives CASSLGLAPDYEQYF.

This clone was picked up one time. This chain connects TRBV2 to TRBJ2-3, with TRBD1 as a possible D gene (5 bases). V shed 2 bases and J shed 6 bases, with 12 bases lying between them. The CDR3 consists of 14 residues. Germline values: CDR1 SNHLY, CDR2 FYNNEI. DNA for the CDR3: TGTGCCAGCAGTGAAATTAGCAGGGCGGATACGCAGTATTTT. Translation: CASSEISRADTQYF. The entire variable domain, with the rest obtained from reference TRBV2 and TRBJ2-3, is as follows: EPEVTQTPSHQVTQMGQEVILRCVPISNHLYFYWYRQILGQKVEFLVSFYNNEISEKSEIFDDQFSVERPDGSNFTLKIRSTKLEDSAMYFCASSEISRADTQYFGPGTRLTVL.

This chain joins TRBV4-2 and TRBJ1-2, with D possibly being TRBD1 (6 bases). V was cut by 2 bases and J by 4 bases, with 14 bases left in between. CDR1 LGHNA and CDR2 YNFKEQ come from the germline V gene. The CDR3 sequence is 15 residues long. DNA of the CDR3: TGTGCCAGCAGCCAAATACAGGGTTATAGCTATGGCTACACCTTC. It specifies CASSQIQGYSYGYTF.

This clone was counted a few times. In DNA form, the CDR3 reads TGCGCCAGCAGCACCCAGGGGGTTGAGCAGTTCTTC. Encoded protein: CASSTQGVEQFF. The chain carries TRBV5-1 and TRBJ2-1, with 7 bases that match TRBD1. The CDR3 is made up of 12 amino acids. The V gene end was trimmed by 4 bases and the J gene end by 9 bases; junction bases not matched to a gene: 4. CDR1 and CDR2 (germline): SGHRS, YFSETQ.

The V and J genes are TRBV7-9 and TRBJ1-2; D unresolved. CDR1 is SEHNR, CDR2 FQNEAQ, per germline (reference sequence). The germline V and J ends were trimmed by 1 base and 7 bases, with 10 bases remaining between them. CDR3 size: 13 residues. The CDR3 sequence: CASSLGADRGYTF. The DNA for the CDR3 is TGTGCCAGCAGCTTAGGGGCTGACCGTGGCTACACCTTC.

The V and J genes are TRBV24-1 and TRBJ2-2; TRBD2 is a possible D gene (5 bases). The germline gives CDR1 KGHDR, CDR2 SFDVKD. The ends were cut back, 9 bases at V and 5 bases at J, with 12 bases in the middle. The CDR3 has 13 residues. The CDR3 DNA sequence: TGTGCCACCCAAGCGCCGGGAACCGGGGAGCTGTTTTTT. Translation gives CATQAPGTGELFF.

This clone showed up just once. The gene calls are TRBV11-2 and TRBJ2-3; D is ambiguous. This CDR3 region has 16 residues. The V end lost 1 base, the J end lost 0 bases, and 11 bases lay between the germline ends. The germline CDR1 and CDR2 sequences are SGHAT and FQNNGV. Here the CDR3 DNA reads TGTGCCAGCAGCTTAGCCTCTGGCGGTAGCACAGATACGCAGTATTTT. Amino acids: CASSLASGGSTDTQYF.

The chain employs TRBV18 and TRBJ1-1, with D perhaps matching TRBD1 (6 bases). V was clipped by 3 bases and J by 4 bases, with 18 bases between them. The germline V gene encodes CDR1 KGHSH and CDR2 LQKENI. The CDR3 is made up of 16 amino acids. The CDR3 region is CASSPLSEGGFTEAFF. In DNA, the CDR3 is TGTGCCAGCTCACCGCTTTCGGAGGGGGGGTTCACTGAAGCTTTCTTT.

The V call is TRBV29-1, the J call TRBJ1-1; no reliable D call. Germline V gene sequence: CDR1 SQVTM, CDR2 ANQGSEA. The CDR3 has 12 residues. V lost 4 bases, J lost 3 bases, and 9 bases lay in between. DNA for the CDR3: TGCAGCGTTGTAGGGAGGCACACTGAAGCTTTCTTT. Amino acid sequence: CSVVGRHTEAFF.

The V gene is TRBV6-5, the J gene TRBJ2-7, with 8 bases lining up with TRBD2. CDR3 length equals 16 residues. Trimming removed 0 bases from V and 0 bases from J; junction bases left unmatched: 4. Germline V gene data show CDR1 as MNHEY and CDR2 as SVGAGI. In nucleotides, the CDR3 is TGTGCCAGCAGTTACTCGAGGGCGGGAGGCTCCTACGAGCAGTACTTC. As protein: CASSYSRAGGSYEQYF.